This T cell receptor beta chain derives from a study of T cell responses to AZD1222 COVID-19 vaccine. Profiling relied on immunoSEQ multiplex PCR, and the TCRdb table lists in-frame clones only, not all of them. This table holds 160,000 or so clones, 94% found once. This CDR3 region has 14 residues. Germline lookup yields CDR1 SGHAT and CDR2 FQNNGV. Trimming removed 4 bases from V and 10 bases from J, with 14 bases in between. Study observations and caveats: Spike-specific TCR breadth and depth both grew after two AZD1222 doses. Researchers took repertoire samples only after the peak T cell response had come. White British ancestry dominated among donors, who included more females, and clonal diversity was possibly underestimated. It was only a handful of AZD1222 recipients who were seropositive at baseline.

A remark on this clone: Its target is unknown.

The rearrangement uses TRBV11-2 and TRBJ1-6, with unresolved D. The source of this sequence is an adult who received the AZD1222 COVID-19 vaccine. The input for sequencing was peripheral blood, taken 28 days after the second AZD1222 dose. In DNA form, the CDR3 reads TGTGCCAGCAGCTCCGTCGTATCTGTCTCACCCCTCCACTTT. Protein sequence: CASSSVVSVSPLHF.